What follows are 27 T cell receptor beta chains derived from one specimen sequenced in a study of graft-versus-host responses after intestinal transplantation. What these receptors recognize is not known. TCRdb keeps only in-frame clones here, not all; method: immunoSEQ multiplex PCR. The top ten clones hold 0.4% to 0.65% of a sample with about 110,000 clones, 80% to 95% of them seen once. The sequencing used unstimulated CD8+ T cells sorted from spleen or lymph node cells, collected before intestinal transplant. The receptors here all came from a human donor who received an intestinal transplant.

In the case of this clone: The germline gene is not matched at one end of the junction; a read error may be the cause. The chain couples TRBV7-9 to TRBJ2-7, with D possibly being TRBD1 (6 bases). The CDR3 sequence is 17 residues long. Germline CDR1 is SEHNR and CDR2 is FQNEAQ (reference sequence). The CDR3 nucleotides are TGTACCAGCAGCTTAGACAGGTCCCTTCCCAACGTTTACGAGCAGTACTTC. This codes for CTSSLDRSLPNVYEQYF. The whole variable domain, filled in from reference TRBV7-9 and TRBJ2-7, reads DTGVSQNPRHKITKRGQNVTFRCDPISEHNRLYWYRQTLGQGPEFLTYFQNEAQLEKSRLLSDRFSAERPKGSFSTLEIQRTEQGDSAMYLCTSSLDRSLPNVYEQYFGPGTRLTVT.

The V and J genes are TRBV5-1 and TRBJ2-7; 7 nucleotides align to TRBD1. CDR1 and CDR2 from the germline V gene are SGHRS and YFSETQ. J gave up 3 bases and V 3 bases, and 6 bases lay outside the gene matches. There are 14 residues in the CDR3. The CDR3: CASSYRGIGYEQYF. In DNA, the CDR3 is TGCGCCAGCAGCTACAGGGGTATCGGCTACGAGCAGTACTTC. Full variable domain (missing parts from reference TRBV5-1 and TRBJ2-7): KAGVTQTPRYLIKTRGQQVTLSCSPISGHRSVSWYQQTPGQGLQFLFEYFSETQRNKGNFPGRFSGRQFSNSRSEMNVSTLELGDSALYLCASSYRGIGYEQYFGPGTRLTVT.

The V and J genes are TRBV27 and TRBJ2-1, with D unresolved. Germline V gene sequence: CDR1 MNHEY, CDR2 SMNVEV (reference sequence). This CDR3 spans 12 amino acids. The germline V and J ends were trimmed by 3 bases and 7 bases, with 7 bases remaining between them. The CDR3 here is CASSFLGNEQFF. The CDR3 region has the DNA TGTGCCAGCAGTTTCCTAGGGAATGAGCAGTTCTTC.

V usage is TRBV5-1 and J usage is TRBJ1-2; TRBD1 might be the D (5 bases). This CDR3 has 17 residues. The V and J ends lost 4 bases and 6 bases respectively, with 25 bases between them. Germline V CDR1 and CDR2: SGHRS, YFSETQ. The CDR3 spells CASSLGAGTIDFDGYTF. The CDR3 bases are TGCGCCAGCAGCCTAGGGGCAGGGACGATCGATTTCGATGGCTACACCTTC.

V gene TRBV6-1 combines with J gene TRBJ1-2; the D gene is possibly TRBD1 (6 bases). The CDR3 is 15 residues long. V was trimmed by 0 bases and J by 8 bases, leaving 16 bases between them. The germline V gene has CDR1 MNHNS and CDR2 SASEGT. The CDR3: CASSEARGGLGGYTF. CDR3 nucleotides: TGTGCCAGCAGTGAAGCGCGAGGGGGACTAGGCGGCTACACCTTC.

The chain combines TRBV6-1 with TRBJ1-5; D is unresolved. Germline assignment: CDR1 MNHNS and CDR2 SASEGT. The V and J ends lost 0 bases and 4 bases respectively, with 13 bases between them. This CDR3 is 16 amino acids long. The CDR3: CASSEATGLGNQPQHF. The DNA for the CDR3 is TGTGCCAGCAGTGAAGCCACCGGCCTGGGGAATCAGCCCCAGCATTTT.

V gene TRBV11-3 combines with J gene TRBJ2-7; no clear D. The germline CDR1 and CDR2 sequences are SGHNT and YENEEA. V was clipped by 0 bases and J by 2 bases, with 5 bases between them. CDR3 size: 13 residues. The chain's CDR3 is CASSLEGTYEQYF. The DNA for the CDR3 is TGTGCCAGCAGCTTAGAGGGCACCTACGAGCAGTACTTC.

J is TRBJ2-7 and V is TRBV4-1; D might be TRBD1 (5 bases). Trimming left V 2 bases short and J 5 bases short, with 10 bases between. The CDR3 contains 13 residues. CDR1 and CDR2 (germline): MGHRA, YSYEKL. Here the CDR3 reads CASSQQGWDEQYF. CDR3 in DNA: TGCGCCAGCAGCCAACAGGGCTGGGACGAGCAGTACTTC.

The rearrangement uses TRBV11-2 and TRBJ2-1, with D unclear. V lost 5 bases and J lost 3, with 14 bases in between. The CDR3 extends over 15 amino acids. Per germline, CDR1 SGHAT and CDR2 FQNNGV. This chain's CDR3 is CASSHPGPYYNEQFF. In DNA, the CDR3 is TGTGCCAGCAGCCACCCCGGGCCCTACTACAATGAGCAGTTCTTC.

The chain uses TRBV6-1 and TRBJ2-7; possibly TRBD1 or TRBD2 for D (5 bases each). Looked up from germline, CDR1 is MNHNS and CDR2 is SASEGT. The CDR3 runs 14 residues. The V gene lost 9 bases and the J gene lost 4 bases, with 19 bases spanning the gap. The CDR3, as DNA: TGTGCCAGTAATAAAGGGGCGTCGGGATACGAGCAGTACTTC. This sequence encodes CASNKGASGYEQYF.

J is TRBJ2-6 and V is TRBV11-2; D may be TRBD1 (6 bases). The CDR3 is made up of 15 amino acids. Trimming shortened V by 5 bases and J by 0 bases, and 8 bases separated the two germline ends. From germline, CDR1 is SGHAT and CDR2 FQNNGV. CDR3 coding DNA: TGTGCCAGCAGCCTGGACAGCTCTGGGGCCAACGTCCTGACTTTC. It encodes CASSLDSSGANVLTF. The full variable domain, completed using reference TRBV11-2 and TRBJ2-6, is EAGVAQSPRYKIIEKRQSVAFWCNPISGHATLYWYQQILGQGPKLLIQFQNNGVVDDSQLPKDRFSAERLKGVDSTLKIQPAKLEDSAVYLCASSLDSSGANVLTFGAGSRLTVL.

The chain has TRBV5-4 and TRBJ1-1, with 7 bases fitting TRBD1. CDR1 and CDR2 from the germline V gene are SGHNT and YYREEE (reference sequence). After removal of 0 bases from V and 9 bases from J, the junction contained 11 bases not matched to a gene. The CDR3 loop spans 15 amino acids. The CDR3 is CASSLEGSKGQKAFF. The CDR3 DNA reads TGTGCCAGCAGCTTGGAAGGTAGCAAGGGACAGAAAGCTTTCTTT.

This clone appeared a single time. The chain employs TRBV21-1 and TRBJ2-2; the table names TRBD1, a call not compared with the DNA. TRBV21-1 is a pseudogene segment. There are 14 residues in the CDR3. The CDR3 DNA follows: TGTGCCAGCAGCTCGGACATATACACCGGGGAGCTGTTTTTT. Its protein is CASSSDIYTGELFF.

This clone was seen only once. The chain joins TRBV25-1 to TRBJ1-1; tentatively, D is TRBD1 (5 bases). The CDR3 covers 15 residues. The germline gives CDR1 MGHDK, CDR2 SYGVNS. The germline V and J ends were trimmed by 3 bases and 0 bases, with 11 bases remaining between them. The CDR3 is CASSDQGPMNTEAFF. The DNA for the CDR3 is TGTGCCAGCAGTGATCAGGGCCCGATGAACACTGAAGCTTTCTTT.

This rearrangement joins TRBV30 to TRBJ2-7; 10 nucleotides align to TRBD1. V dropped 1 base and J dropped 6; count of bases not matched to a gene: 9. CDR1 and CDR2 from the germline V gene are GTSNPN and SVGIG (reference sequence). The CDR3 runs 15 residues. CDR3 loop: CAWSAAYRDRGEQYF. CDR3 sequence (DNA): TGTGCCTGGAGTGCAGCGTACCGGGACAGGGGCGAGCAGTACTTC.

V usage is TRBV6-1 and J usage is TRBJ2-1; 8 bases are shared with TRBD2. Germline V gene data show CDR1 as MNHNS and CDR2 as SASEGT. This CDR3 contains 16 residues. The V gene end was trimmed by 1 base and the J gene end by 4 bases; junction bases not matched to a gene: 6. The chain's CDR3 is CASSEGASGRYNEQFF. CDR3 in DNA: TGTGCCAGCAGTGAAGGGGCTAGCGGGCGATACAATGAGCAGTTCTTC.

This clone was observed a single time. The chain has TRBV6-5 and TRBJ2-1; D is unclear. Germline values: CDR1 MNHEY, CDR2 SVGAGI. The V and J ends lost 6 bases and 6 bases respectively, with 12 bases between them. The CDR3 covers 13 residues. Here the CDR3 reads CASSQATGNEQFF. In DNA form, the CDR3 reads TGTGCCAGCAGCCAGGCCACGGGCAATGAGCAGTTCTTC.

This clone was found a few times. The chain has TRBV5-4 and TRBJ2-2; perhaps TRBD2 as D (5 bases). CDR1 and CDR2 (germline): SGHNT, YYREEE (reference sequence). With 1 base removed from V and 6 bases from J, the gap between germline ends came to 13 bases. The CDR3 runs 15 residues. The CDR3 DNA reads TGTGCCAGCAGCTTGATCGGAGGAAGGGCCGGGGAGCTGTTTTTT. Translation: CASSLIGGRAGELFF. Looking up the rest from reference TRBV5-4 and TRBJ2-2 gives the full variable domain: ETGVTQSPTHLIKTRGQQVTLRCSSQSGHNTVSWYQQALGQGPQFIFQYYREEENGRGNFPPRFSGLQFPNYSSELNVNALELDDSALYLCASSLIGGRAGELFFGEGSRLTVL.

This clone was recorded only once. The V call is TRBV5-4, the J call TRBJ2-3; D may be TRBD1 or TRBD2 (6 bases each). Trimming removed 3 bases from V and 6 bases from J, with 14 bases in between. Germline-derived CDR1 and CDR2 are SGHNT and YYREEE (reference sequence). This CDR3 region has 14 residues. CDR3 loop: CASSSLEGVDTQYF. Here the CDR3 DNA reads TGTGCCAGCAGCTCTCTGGAGGGGGTGGATACGCAGTATTTT.

The chain uses TRBV28 and TRBJ2-7, with TRBD1 identical over 7 bases. CDR3 size: 15 residues. Unmatched junction bases numbered 8, after V lost 6 bases and J lost 0 bases. In germline, CDR1 is MDHEN, CDR2 SYDVKM. The CDR3 loop reads CASSPWTGSSYEQYF. DNA for the CDR3: TGTGCCAGCAGCCCATGGACAGGTTCCTCCTACGAGCAGTACTTC.

The table lists this clone with a count of one. The V call is TRBV27, the J call TRBJ2-1; TRBD1 matches at 7 bases. CDR3 length: 14 residues. Germline V lookup: CDR1 MNHEY, CDR2 SMNVEV (reference sequence). The junction had 3 bases not matched to a gene; V was cut back by 4 bases and J by 3 bases. The CDR3 protein is CASSYPGGYNEQFF. DNA of the CDR3: TGTGCCAGCAGTTATCCAGGGGGCTACAATGAGCAGTTCTTC.

This clone showed up just once. The rearrangement uses TRBV27 and TRBJ1-6; perhaps TRBD1 as D (6 bases). Trimming removed 2 bases from V and 7 bases from J, with 15 bases in between. Germline CDR1 and CDR2: MNHEY and SMNVEV (reference sequence). This CDR3 has 16 amino acids. CDR3 amino acids: CASSLPRGRGNSPLHF. CDR3 DNA: TGTGCCAGCAGTTTACCCAGGGGAAGGGGGAATTCACCCCTCCACTTT.

The sample holds a few counts of this clone. The chain has TRBV7-9 and TRBJ1-2; D gene ambiguous. This CDR3 contains 15 residues. Germline assignment: CDR1 SEHNR and CDR2 FQNEAQ (reference sequence). The V and J ends lost 6 bases and 3 bases respectively, with 17 bases between them. The CDR3 nucleotides are TGTGCCAGCAGATATCCGCCGGGTCCTGACTATGGCTACACCTTC. Translated, it gives CASRYPPGPDYGYTF.

This chain joins TRBV21-1 and TRBJ2-7; TRBD1 was called by the table and not checked on the DNA. TRBV21-1 is a recognized pseudogene. CDR3 size: 16 residues. CDR3: CASSKKRGQESYEQYF. The CDR3 DNA reads as TGTGCCAGCAGCAAAAAAAGGGGACAGGAATCCTACGAGCAGTACTTC.

The rearrangement uses TRBV5-1 and TRBJ1-2, with TRBD1 matching 9 bases. The V segment lost 5 bases and the J segment 0 bases; nucleotides outside the gene matches: 11. Germline CDR1 and CDR2: SGHRS and YFSETQ. The CDR3 runs 17 residues. CDR3 coding DNA: TGCGCCAGCAGATGGAACAGGGGGCAGGGGACTAACTATGGCTACACCTTC. Its protein is CASRWNRGQGTNYGYTF.

The genes are TRBV9 and TRBJ1-1, with a tentative D call TRBD1 (6 bases). Trimming pared 0 bases from V and 2 bases from J, leaving 14 bases between. The CDR3 is 16 residues long. In germline, CDR1 is SGDLS, CDR2 YYNGEE. This CDR3 is CASSVDGPGGNTEAFF. In nucleotides, the CDR3 is TGTGCCAGCAGCGTAGACGGGCCGGGGGGCAACACTGAAGCTTTCTTT.

V usage is TRBV27 and J usage is TRBJ1-1; TRBD1 matches at 7 bases. V shed 7 bases and J 1 base; nucleotides not matched to a gene: 9. This CDR3 is built from 15 residues. Germline CDR1 reads MNHEY; CDR2 reads SMNVEV (reference sequence). CDR3 in amino acids: CASNRLTGENTEAFF. The CDR3 region has the DNA TGTGCCAGCAATCGGCTAACAGGGGAGAACACTGAAGCTTTCTTT.